A single sample gave rise to the 10 T cell receptor beta chains below, sequenced in a study of beta chain features in type 1 diabetes. Expressed TCRB transcripts were sequenced after all isolated RNA was converted to cDNA. The method was immunoSEQ multiplex PCR; TCRdb's version includes in-frame clones alone and lacks a portion of them. The sample records hundreds of thousands of clones, 12% to 15% being singletons. The sequenced material came from central memory CD4+ T cells from blood. The receptor set was obtained from a man between 25 and 39 years old in good health.

A few counts support this clone. The rearrangement joins TRBV6-5 to TRBJ1-1; D is undetermined. V dropped 6 bases and J dropped 3 bases, with 14 bases sitting between them. The CDR3 sequence is 14 residues long. Per the germline V gene, CDR1 is MNHEY and CDR2 is SVGAGI. This CDR3 is CASSLSDVDTEAFF. The CDR3 nucleotides read TGTGCCAGCAGCCTGTCGGACGTCGACACTGAAGCTTTCTTT.

V is TRBV30 and J is TRBJ2-5; D gene ambiguous. The V and J ends lost 1 base and 3 bases respectively, with 3 bases between them. Germline CDR1 is GTSNPN and CDR2 is SVGIG (reference sequence). This CDR3 has 11 amino acids. CDR3 nucleotides: TGTGCCTGGAGTGATAAAGAGACCCAGTACTTC. It encodes CAWSDKETQYF.

This clone was seen at least ten times. This chain links TRBV7-9 with TRBJ1-1; unclear D gene. The V gene's germline CDR1 is SEHNR and CDR2 FQNEAQ (reference sequence). This CDR3 comprises 15 residues. Trimming cost V 2 bases and J 0 bases, with 10 bases left between them. The CDR3 DNA sequence: TGTGCCAGCAGCTTAATGAATAACCTGAACACTGAAGCTTTCTTT. The encoded protein is CASSLMNNLNTEAFF.

This clone occurred a few times. V gene TRBV7-9 combines with J gene TRBJ2-2, with D perhaps TRBD2 (5 bases). Germline assignment: CDR1 SEHNR and CDR2 FQNEAQ (reference sequence). The V end lost 2 bases, the J end lost 3 bases, and 10 bases lay between the germline ends. CDR3 length: 15 amino acids. The CDR3 reads CASSLFGEYTGELFF. DNA for the CDR3: TGTGCCAGCAGCTTATTCGGGGAATACACCGGGGAGCTGTTTTTT.

The chain is built from TRBV5-4 and TRBJ2-1; a weak D match, TRBD2 (6 bases). Germline V lookup: CDR1 SGHNT, CDR2 YYREEE (reference sequence). The V end lost 6 bases, the J end lost 3 bases, and 16 bases lay between the germline ends. The CDR3 sequence is 15 residues long. The CDR3 DNA follows: TGTGCCAGCATCACCCGGGGGACCCTCTACAATGAGCAGTTCTTC. Translated, it gives CASITRGTLYNEQFF. Combining the CDR3 with reference TRBV5-4 and TRBJ2-1 gives the whole variable domain ETGVTQSPTHLIKTRGQQVTLRCSSQSGHNTVSWYQQALGQGPQFIFQYYREEENGRGNFPPRFSGLQFPNYSSELNVNALELDDSALYLCASITRGTLYNEQFFGPGTRLTVL.

This clone occurred a few times. V gene TRBV29-1 combines with J gene TRBJ1-2, with 9 bases identical to TRBD1. V was pared by 7 bases and J by 4 bases, with 7 bases of the junction left unmatched. The germline gives CDR1 SQVTM, CDR2 ANQGSEA. The CDR3 is 13 amino acids. The CDR3 coding sequence is TGCAGCGCTAGCGGGACAGGGAGCTATGGCTACACCTTC. This sequence encodes CSASGTGSYGYTF.

The genes are TRBV7-8 and TRBJ1-2, with D perhaps matching TRBD1 (5 bases). V lost 9 bases and J lost 3, with 20 bases in between. Germline CDR1 SGHVS, CDR2 FQNEAQ. The CDR3 is 15 residues long. The CDR3 protein is CASSAKQGSYYGYTF. Here the CDR3 DNA reads TGTGCCAGTTCAGCGAAGCAGGGATCCTACTATGGCTACACCTTC.

V and J are TRBV7-8 and TRBJ2-3; D remains ambiguous. The length of the CDR3 is 16 residues. Germline V lookup: CDR1 SGHVS, CDR2 FQNEAQ. V lost 0 bases, J lost 0 bases, and 10 bases lay in between. CDR3 sequence: CASSLAWVRSTDTQYF. The CDR3 DNA reads TGTGCCAGCAGCTTAGCTTGGGTCAGGAGCACAGATACGCAGTATTTT.

CDR3 sequence: CASSYKGYGYTF. In DNA form, the CDR3 reads TGTGCCAGCAGTTATAAGGGGTATGGCTACACCTTC. The genes are TRBV28 and TRBJ1-2; the D gene is possibly TRBD1 (5 bases). This CDR3 is built from 12 residues. From germline, CDR1 is MDHEN and CDR2 SYDVKM. V was cut by 4 bases and J by 5 bases, with 8 bases left in between.

V usage is TRBV2 and J usage is TRBJ2-2; D is uncertain. The CDR3 totals 14 residues. Germline CDR1 SNHLY, CDR2 FYNNEI. V lost 3 bases to trimming and J lost 6 bases, with 11 bases between them. This CDR3 is CASSENGRAGELFF. The CDR3 nucleotides read TGTGCCAGCAGTGAGAACGGGCGTGCCGGGGAGCTGTTTTTT.